The entry below gives a single T cell receptor (beta chain) sequence along with its context. The antigen is not known. This CDR3 is 13 amino acids long. The J segment lost 0 bases and the V segment lost 7 bases, leaving 1 base of the junction unmatched. In germline, CDR1 is DFQATT, CDR2 SNEGSKA (reference sequence). These data originate in a study of CD8 T cells in ankylosing spondylitis. Study-wide findings and caveats: Within ankylosing spondylitis blood, a TCR beta motif made up of eight or nine highly homologous variants appeared to be characteristic.

TCRdb fed the 5' RACE reads into MiXCR, producing one record per CDR3 protein. The table has about 96,000 distinct CDR3 sequences, approximately 30% seen once; the top ten hold nearly 60%. Sequencing was performed on blood, either unsorted or a sorted T cell fraction (not recorded which). The receptor was isolated from a male donor with ankylosing spondylitis or in good health (not recorded which). This rearrangement joins TRBV20-1 to TRBJ1-5, with 9 nucleotides matching TRBD1. CDR3 in DNA: TGCAGTGGACAGGGGGATAGCAATCAGCCCCAGCATTTT. It yields the protein CSGQGDSNQPQHF.